The entry below describes one T cell receptor beta chain. The time point denotes: cycle 4 day 1 (C4D1), after less than 7 weeks of nivolumab. No patient escaped relapse after autologous stem cell transplantation, and brentuximab vedotin exposure varied. This specimen comes from a study of PD-1 blockade in classical Hodgkin lymphoma. Here immunoSEQ multiplex PCR was the method, and the copy in TCRdb shows in-frame clones only, minus some. The data contain some 90,000 clones, under 85% of them singletons. The clonotype originates from a human donor with classical Hodgkin lymphoma. The specimen comprised peripheral blood mononuclear cells (PBMCs), sampled before the fourth cycle of nivolumab.

CDR3 sequence: CASSLVPSGDIPYNEQFF. As DNA, the CDR3 is TGTGCCAGCAGCTTAGTGCCTAGCGGGGACATCCCTTACAATGAGCAGTTCTTC. This chain joins TRBV7-6 and TRBJ2-1; 9 bases are a match to TRBD2. CDR1 and CDR2 from the germline V gene are SGHVS and FNYEAQ. Trimming took 1 base from V and 4 from J; bases not matched to a gene: 11. This CDR3 region has 18 residues.